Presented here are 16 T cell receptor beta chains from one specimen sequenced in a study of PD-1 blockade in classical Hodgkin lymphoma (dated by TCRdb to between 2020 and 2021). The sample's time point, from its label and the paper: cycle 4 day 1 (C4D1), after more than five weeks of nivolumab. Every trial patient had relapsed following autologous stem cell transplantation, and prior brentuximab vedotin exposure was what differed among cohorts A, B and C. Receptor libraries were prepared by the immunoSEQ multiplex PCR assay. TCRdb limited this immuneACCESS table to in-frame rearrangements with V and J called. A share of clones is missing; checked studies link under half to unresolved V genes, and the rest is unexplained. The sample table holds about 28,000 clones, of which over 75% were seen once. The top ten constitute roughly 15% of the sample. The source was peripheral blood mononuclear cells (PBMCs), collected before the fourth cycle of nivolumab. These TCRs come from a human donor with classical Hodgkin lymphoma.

The CDR3 spells CASSGNRDEQYF. CDR3 nucleotide sequence: TGTGCCAGCAGCGGAAACAGGGACGAGCAGTACTTC. The rearrangement joins TRBV7-9 to TRBJ2-7; possible D gene TRBD1, 6 bases. Germline V gives CDR1 SEHNR, CDR2 FQNEAQ (reference sequence). V lost 5 bases, J lost 5 bases, and 10 bases lay in between. This CDR3 contains 12 residues.

For the CDR3, the DNA is TGTGCCAGCAGCTTGGCCGATGAGCAGTTCTTC. Protein sequence: CASSLADEQFF. This chain connects TRBV5-6 to TRBJ2-1; D remains unclear. This CDR3 spans 11 amino acids. Trimming removed 0 bases from V and 8 bases from J, with 3 bases in between. The V gene's germline CDR1 is SGHDT and CDR2 YYEEEE. Filled out from reference TRBV5-6 and TRBJ2-1, the complete variable domain reads DAGVTQSPTHLIKTRGQQVTLRCSPKSGHDTVSWYQQALGQGPQFIFQYYEEEERQRGNFPDRFSGHQFPNYSSELNVNALLLGDSALYLCASSLADEQFFGPGTRLTVL.

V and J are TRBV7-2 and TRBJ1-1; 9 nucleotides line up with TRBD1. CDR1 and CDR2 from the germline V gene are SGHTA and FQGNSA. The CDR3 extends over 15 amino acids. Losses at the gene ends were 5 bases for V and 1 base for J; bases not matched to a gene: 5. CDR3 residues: CASSAMTGGNTEAFF. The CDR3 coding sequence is TGTGCCAGCAGCGCCATGACAGGGGGGAACACTGAAGCTTTCTTT.

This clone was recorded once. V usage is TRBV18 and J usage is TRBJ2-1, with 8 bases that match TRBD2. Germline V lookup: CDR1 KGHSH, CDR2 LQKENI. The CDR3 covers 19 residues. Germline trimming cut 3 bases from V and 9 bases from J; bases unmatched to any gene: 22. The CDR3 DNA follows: TGTGCCAGCTCACCCACGGGACTAGTAGGGGGAAGGAGTGGGATTGAGCAGTTCTTC. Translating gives CASSPTGLVGGRSGIEQFF.

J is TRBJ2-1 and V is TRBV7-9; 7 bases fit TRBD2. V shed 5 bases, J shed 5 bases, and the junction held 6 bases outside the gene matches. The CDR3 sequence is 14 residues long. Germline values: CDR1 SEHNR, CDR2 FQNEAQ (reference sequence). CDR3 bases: TGTGCCAGCAGCCTGGGGGGGAGGCACAATGAGCAGTTCTTC. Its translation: CASSLGGRHNEQFF.

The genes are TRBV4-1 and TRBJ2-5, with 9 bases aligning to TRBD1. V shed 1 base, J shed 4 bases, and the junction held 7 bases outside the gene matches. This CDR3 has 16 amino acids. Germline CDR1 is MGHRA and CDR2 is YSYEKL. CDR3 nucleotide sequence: TGCGCCAGCAGCCAAGTACATAACAGGGGGCGAGAGACCCAGTACTTC. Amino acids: CASSQVHNRGRETQYF.

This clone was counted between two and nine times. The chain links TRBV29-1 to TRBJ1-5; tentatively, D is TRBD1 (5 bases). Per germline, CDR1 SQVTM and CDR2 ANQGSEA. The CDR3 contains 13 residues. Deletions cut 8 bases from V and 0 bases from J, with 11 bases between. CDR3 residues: CSIWDGSNQPQHF. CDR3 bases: TGCAGCATTTGGGACGGTAGCAATCAGCCCCAGCATTTT.

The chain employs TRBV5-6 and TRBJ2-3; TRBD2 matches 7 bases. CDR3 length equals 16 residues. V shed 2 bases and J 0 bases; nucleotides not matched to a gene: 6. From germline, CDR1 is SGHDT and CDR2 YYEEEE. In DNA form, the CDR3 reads TGTGCCAGCAGCTTCGACCTAGCGGTGAGCACAGATACGCAGTATTTT. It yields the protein CASSFDLAVSTDTQYF.

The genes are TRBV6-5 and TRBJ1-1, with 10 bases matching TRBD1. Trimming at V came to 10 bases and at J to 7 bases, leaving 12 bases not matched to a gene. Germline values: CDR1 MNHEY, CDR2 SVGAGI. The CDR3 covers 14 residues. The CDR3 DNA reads TGTGCCACCGTGACAGGGGGCCAGGGAAGTGAAGCTTTCTTT. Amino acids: CATVTGGQGSEAFF.

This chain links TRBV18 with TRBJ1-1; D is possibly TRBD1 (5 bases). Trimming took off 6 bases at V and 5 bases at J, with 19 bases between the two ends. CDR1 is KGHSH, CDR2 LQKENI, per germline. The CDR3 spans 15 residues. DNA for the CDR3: TGTGCCAGCTCGCCCTTACCCCCAGGGACTACTGAAGCTTTCTTT. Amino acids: CASSPLPPGTTEAFF.

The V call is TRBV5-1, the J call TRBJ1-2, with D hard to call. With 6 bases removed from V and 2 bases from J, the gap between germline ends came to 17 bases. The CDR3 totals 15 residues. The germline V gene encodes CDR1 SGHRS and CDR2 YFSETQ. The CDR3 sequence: CASKQEGMANYGYTF. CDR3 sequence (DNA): TGCGCCAGCAAGCAAGAGGGTATGGCCAACTATGGCTACACCTTC.

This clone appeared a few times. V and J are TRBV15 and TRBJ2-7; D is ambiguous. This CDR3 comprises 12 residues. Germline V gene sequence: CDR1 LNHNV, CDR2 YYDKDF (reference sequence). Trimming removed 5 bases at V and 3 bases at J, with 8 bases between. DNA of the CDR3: TGTGCCACCAGCCCCGGGTACTACGAGCAGTACTTC. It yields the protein CATSPGYYEQYF. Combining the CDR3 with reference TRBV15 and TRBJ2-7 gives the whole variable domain DAMVIQNPRYQVTQFGKPVTLSCSQTLNHNVMYWYQQKSSQAPKLLFHYYDKDFNNEADTPDNFQSRRPNTSFCFLDIRSPGLGDTAMYLCATSPGYYEQYFGPGTRLTVT.

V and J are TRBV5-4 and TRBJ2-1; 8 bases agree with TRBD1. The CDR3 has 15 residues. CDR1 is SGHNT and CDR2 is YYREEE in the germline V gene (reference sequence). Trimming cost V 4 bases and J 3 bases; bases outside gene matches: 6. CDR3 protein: CASSRRDRFYNEQFF. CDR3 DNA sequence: TGTGCCAGCAGCCGCCGGGACAGGTTCTACAATGAGCAGTTCTTC.

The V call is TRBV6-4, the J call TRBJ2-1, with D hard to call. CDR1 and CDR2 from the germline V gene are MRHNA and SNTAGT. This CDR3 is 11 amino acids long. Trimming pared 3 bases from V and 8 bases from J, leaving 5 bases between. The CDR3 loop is CASSDGHEQFF. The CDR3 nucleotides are TGTGCCAGCAGTGATGGCCATGAGCAGTTCTTC.

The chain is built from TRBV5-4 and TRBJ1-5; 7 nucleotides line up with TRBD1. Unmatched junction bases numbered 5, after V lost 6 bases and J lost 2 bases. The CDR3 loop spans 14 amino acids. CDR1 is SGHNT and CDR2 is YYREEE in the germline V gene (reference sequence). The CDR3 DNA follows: TGTGCCAGCACTTTCGGACAGGGCAATCAGCCCCAGCATTTT. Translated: CASTFGQGNQPQHF. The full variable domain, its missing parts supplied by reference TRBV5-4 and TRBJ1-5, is ETGVTQSPTHLIKTRGQQVTLRCSSQSGHNTVSWYQQALGQGPQFIFQYYREEENGRGNFPPRFSGLQFPNYSSELNVNALELDDSALYLCASTFGQGNQPQHFGDGTRLSIL.

Written as DNA, the CDR3 is TGTGCCAGCAGCTTAGTCATGACAGGGGGTGGCTCTGGGGCCAACGTCCTGACTTTC. Translation gives CASSLVMTGGGSGANVLTF. The genes are TRBV7-9 and TRBJ2-6; 9 positions match TRBD1. The germline gives CDR1 SEHNR, CDR2 FQNEAQ (reference sequence). This CDR3 is built from 19 residues. J was trimmed by 0 bases and V by 1 base; bases with no gene match: 7.